This T cell receptor (beta chain) was sequenced in a study of blood T cell repertoires in COVID-19. Per germline, CDR1 MDHEN and CDR2 SYDVKM. There are 15 residues in the CDR3. Trimming removed 0 bases from V and 2 bases from J; junction bases left unmatched: 3. Using immunoSEQ multiplex PCR, the repertoire was profiled, and TCRdb retains in-frame clones only, with some absent. The table lists 260,000 or so clones, roughly 76% of them singletons, with around 7% in the top ten. Those enrolled in Seattle joined during active infection and were followed longitudinally afterward. This chain links TRBV28 with TRBJ1-2; 7 nucleotides agree with TRBD1. This TCR was recovered from an elderly woman with COVID-19, enrolled during active disease. Sequenced input: peripheral blood. For the CDR3, the DNA is TGTGCCAGCAGTTTATGGGGACAGTACAACTATGGCTACACCTTC. Its protein is CASSLWGQYNYGYTF.